These 8 T cell receptor beta chains were sequenced from one sample in a study of cytomegalovirus exposure and HLA in healthy donors. The PCR ran on 60 Vbeta and 13 Jbeta primers. The data were produced by immunoSEQ multiplex PCR, yet TCRdb's version contains in-frame clones alone and is incomplete. The sample has fewer than 150,000 clones; roughly 85% are singletons. Specimen: PBMCs. These receptors all come from a middle-aged man in good health and CMV-seropositive.

CDR3 coding DNA: TGTGCCAGCAGCTCAAAGAGGGGGGCTCTAGCGGGAGAAATCAATGAGCAGTTCTTC. Protein: CASSSKRGALAGEINEQFF. The V and J genes are TRBV9 and TRBJ2-1, with 10 bases that match TRBD2. Trimming cost V 4 bases and J 6 bases; bases outside gene matches: 19. CDR1 is SGDLS and CDR2 is YYNGEE in the germline V gene. This CDR3 has 19 residues.

The chain couples TRBV19 to TRBJ2-1; 11 bases agree with TRBD1. The CDR3 sequence is 13 residues long. The germline V gene has CDR1 LNHDA and CDR2 SQIVND (reference sequence). The V segment lost 6 bases and the J segment 7 bases; nucleotides outside the gene matches: 2. CDR3 in DNA: TGTGCCAGTAGAGGGACAGGGGGAAATGAGCAGTTCTTC. Encoded protein: CASRGTGGNEQFF.

This clone showed up just a few times. The rearrangement uses TRBV27 and TRBJ2-7; 12 nucleotides match TRBD2. Germline CDR1 reads MNHEY; CDR2 reads SMNVEV (reference sequence). J lost 7 bases, V lost 5 bases, and 12 bases had no gene match. CDR3 size: 16 residues. CDR3: CASSPSLAGGPREQYF. The DNA for the CDR3 is TGTGCCAGCAGTCCCTCCCTAGCGGGAGGGCCTCGGGAGCAGTACTTC.

The CDR3 loop is CASSYPGQGADTQYF. As DNA, the CDR3 is TGTGCCAGCAGTTACCCGGGACAGGGAGCAGATACGCAGTATTTT. The V call is TRBV6-5, the J call TRBJ2-3; 9 bases line up with TRBD1. This CDR3 has 15 amino acids. Germline V gene data show CDR1 as MNHEY and CDR2 as SVGAGI. V lost 2 bases, J lost 4 bases, and 4 bases stayed unmatched.

V and J are TRBV20-1 and TRBJ1-2; D is perhaps TRBD1 (6 bases). The CDR3 consists of 11 residues. Germline V gene data show CDR1 as DFQATT and CDR2 as SNEGSKA (reference sequence). V lost 3 bases and J 6 bases, leaving 8 bases between the germline ends. DNA of the CDR3: TGCAGTGCTAGGGCAGGGGATGGCTACACCTTC. This translates into CSARAGDGYTF.

A few counts support this clone. This chain uses TRBV19 with TRBJ1-5; D gene uncertain. CDR1 and CDR2 from the germline V gene are LNHDA and SQIVND (reference sequence). This CDR3 has 13 residues. Trimming stripped 3 bases from V and 6 bases from J, with 9 bases between. CDR3 sequence reads: CASSIYLRQPQHF. The CDR3 bases are TGTGCCAGTAGTATTTACTTGCGTCAGCCCCAGCATTTT.

The chain employs TRBV5-4 and TRBJ1-1, with 9 bases identical to TRBD1. Germline V gives CDR1 SGHNT, CDR2 YYREEE (reference sequence). This CDR3 region has 15 residues. Germline trimming cut 5 bases from V and 2 bases from J; bases unmatched to any gene: 7. The CDR3 protein is CASRIQGAQNTEAFF. The CDR3 DNA follows: TGTGCCAGCAGGATACAGGGGGCCCAAAACACTGAAGCTTTCTTT.

The chain joins TRBV28 to TRBJ1-1; 7 bases agree with TRBD1. The ends lost 7 bases at V and 5 bases at J; junction bases unmatched: 10. This CDR3 contains 14 residues. Germline V CDR1 and CDR2: MDHEN, SYDVKM. The CDR3 here is CASTNVGGGTEAFF. The CDR3 DNA sequence: TGTGCCAGCACTAACGTAGGGGGCGGGACTGAAGCTTTCTTT.